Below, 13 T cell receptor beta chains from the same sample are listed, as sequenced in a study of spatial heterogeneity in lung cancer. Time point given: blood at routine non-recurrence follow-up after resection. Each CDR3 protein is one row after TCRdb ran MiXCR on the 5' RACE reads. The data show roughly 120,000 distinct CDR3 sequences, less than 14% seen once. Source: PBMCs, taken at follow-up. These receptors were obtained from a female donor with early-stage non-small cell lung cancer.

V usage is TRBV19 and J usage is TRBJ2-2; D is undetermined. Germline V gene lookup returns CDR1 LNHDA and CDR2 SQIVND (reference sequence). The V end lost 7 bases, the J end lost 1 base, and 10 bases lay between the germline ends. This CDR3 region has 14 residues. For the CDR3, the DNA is TGTGCCAGTAAATCAGAGCTGAACACCGGGGAGCTGTTTTTT. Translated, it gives CASKSELNTGELFF.

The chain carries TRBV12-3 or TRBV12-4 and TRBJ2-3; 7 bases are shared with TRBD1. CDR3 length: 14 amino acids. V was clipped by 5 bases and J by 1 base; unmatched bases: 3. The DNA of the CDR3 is TGTGCCAGCAGTGGACAGGCTGGCACAGATACGCAGTATTTT. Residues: CASSGQAGTDTQYF.

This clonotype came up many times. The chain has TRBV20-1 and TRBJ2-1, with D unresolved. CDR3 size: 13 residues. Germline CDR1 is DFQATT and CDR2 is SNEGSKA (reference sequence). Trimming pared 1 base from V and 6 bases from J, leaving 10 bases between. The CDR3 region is CSARAPRGNEQFF. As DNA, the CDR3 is TGCAGTGCTAGAGCCCCTCGCGGCAATGAGCAGTTCTTC.

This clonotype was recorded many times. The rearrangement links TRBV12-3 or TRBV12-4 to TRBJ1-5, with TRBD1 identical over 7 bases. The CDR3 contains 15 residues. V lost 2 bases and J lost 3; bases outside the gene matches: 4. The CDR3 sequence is CASSLSGQNNQPQHF. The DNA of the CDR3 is TGTGCCAGCAGTTTATCGGGACAGAACAATCAGCCCCAGCATTTT.

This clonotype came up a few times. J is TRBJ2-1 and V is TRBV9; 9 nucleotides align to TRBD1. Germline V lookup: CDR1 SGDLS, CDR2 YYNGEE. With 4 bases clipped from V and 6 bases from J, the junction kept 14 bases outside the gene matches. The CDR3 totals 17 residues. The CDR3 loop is CASSQRLGTGLSNEQFF. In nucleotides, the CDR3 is TGTGCCAGCAGCCAGCGCCTCGGGACAGGGTTATCCAATGAGCAGTTCTTC.

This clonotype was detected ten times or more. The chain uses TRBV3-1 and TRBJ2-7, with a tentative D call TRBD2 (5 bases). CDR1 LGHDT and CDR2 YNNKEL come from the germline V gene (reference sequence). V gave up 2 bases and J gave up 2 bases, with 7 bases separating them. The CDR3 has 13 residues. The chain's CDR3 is CASSQSGPYEQYF. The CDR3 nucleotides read TGTGCCAGCAGCCAAAGCGGCCCCTACGAGCAGTACTTC.

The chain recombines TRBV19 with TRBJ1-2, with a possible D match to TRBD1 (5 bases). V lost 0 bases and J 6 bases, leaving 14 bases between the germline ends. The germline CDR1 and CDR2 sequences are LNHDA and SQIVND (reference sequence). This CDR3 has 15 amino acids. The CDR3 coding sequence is TGTGCCAGTAGTATAGATGTTAAGGGGCTGAATGGCTACACCTTC. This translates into CASSIDVKGLNGYTF.

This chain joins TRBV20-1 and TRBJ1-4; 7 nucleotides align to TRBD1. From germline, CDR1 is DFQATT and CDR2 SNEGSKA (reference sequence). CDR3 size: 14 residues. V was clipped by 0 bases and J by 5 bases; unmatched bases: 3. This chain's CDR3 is CSARDPGGNEKLFF. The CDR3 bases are TGCAGTGCTAGAGACCCAGGGGGGAATGAAAAACTGTTTTTT.

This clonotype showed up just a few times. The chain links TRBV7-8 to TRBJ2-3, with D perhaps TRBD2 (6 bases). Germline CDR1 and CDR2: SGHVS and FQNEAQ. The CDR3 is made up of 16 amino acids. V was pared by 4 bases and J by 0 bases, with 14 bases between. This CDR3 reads CASSSTLAASTDTQYF. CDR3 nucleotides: TGTGCCAGCAGCTCCACACTAGCAGCCAGCACAGATACGCAGTATTTT.

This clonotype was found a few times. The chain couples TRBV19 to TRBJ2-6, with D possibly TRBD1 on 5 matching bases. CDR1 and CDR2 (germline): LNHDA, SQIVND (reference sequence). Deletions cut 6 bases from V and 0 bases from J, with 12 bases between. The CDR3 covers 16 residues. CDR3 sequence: CASSDSRGSGANVLTF. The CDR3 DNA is TGTGCCAGTAGCGACAGCCGTGGCTCTGGGGCCAACGTCCTGACTTTC.

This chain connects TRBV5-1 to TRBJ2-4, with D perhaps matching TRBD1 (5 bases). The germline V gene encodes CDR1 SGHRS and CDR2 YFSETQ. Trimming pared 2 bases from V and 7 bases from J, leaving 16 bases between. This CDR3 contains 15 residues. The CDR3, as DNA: TGCGCCAGCAGCTTCGCTTTACCAGGGTTGAACATTCAGTACTTC. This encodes CASSFALPGLNIQYF.

The CDR3 sequence is CASSLGMSEQYF. CDR3 in DNA: TGCGCCAGCAGTTTAGGGATGAGCGAGCAGTACTTC. This chain connects TRBV5-1 to TRBJ2-7; no clear D gene. V was pared by 5 bases and J by 6 bases, with 12 bases between. In germline, CDR1 is SGHRS, CDR2 YFSETQ. The CDR3 totals 12 residues.

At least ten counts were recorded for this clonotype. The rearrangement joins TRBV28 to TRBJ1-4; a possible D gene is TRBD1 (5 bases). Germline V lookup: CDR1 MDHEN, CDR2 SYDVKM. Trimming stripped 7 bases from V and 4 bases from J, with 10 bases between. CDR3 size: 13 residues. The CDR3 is CASKGPLNEKLFF. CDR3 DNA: TGTGCCAGCAAGGGGCCACTTAATGAAAAACTGTTTTTT.